The next 5 T cell receptor beta chains were all read from a single sample in a study of control samples from healthy donors and cancer patients (dated by TCRdb to 2020 to 2021). Preparation of the library involved the immunoSEQ multiplex PCR assay. Entries here come from immuneACCESS through TCRdb and include only in-frame sequences with V and J called. Some clones fail to appear in such tables; in the studies checked, an unresolved V gene covers under half of the shortfall, and the cause of the remainder is unknown. In this sample the table shows 110,000 or so clones, 90% of which occur a single time. Jointly, the top ten make up roughly 4% of the sample. Input material: blood. These receptors came from a human donor in good health. The donor label of this sample is uncertain.

The V gene is TRBV14, the J gene TRBJ2-1; D is possibly TRBD1 (6 bases). This CDR3 is 17 amino acids long. V was cut by 0 bases and J by 6 bases, with 18 bases left in between. Germline V gives CDR1 SGHDN, CDR2 FVKESK. CDR3 sequence reads: CASSQDQGHPKINEQFF. In DNA form, the CDR3 reads TGTGCCAGCAGCCAAGATCAGGGACACCCGAAGATCAATGAGCAGTTCTTC. Supplemented by reference TRBV14 and TRBJ2-1, the full variable domain reads EAGVTQFPSHSVIEKGQTVTLRCDPISGHDNLYWYRRVMGKEIKFLLHFVKESKQDESGMPNNRFLAERTGGTYSTLKVQPAELEDSGVYFCASSQDQGHPKINEQFFGPGTRLTVL.

The chain combines TRBV30 with TRBJ1-1; D is unresolved. This CDR3 has 13 amino acids. Trimming stripped 5 bases from V and 0 bases from J, with 10 bases between. Per the germline V gene, CDR1 is GTSNPN and CDR2 is SVGIG (reference sequence). CDR3 protein: CAWEDGMNTEAFF. Here the CDR3 DNA reads TGTGCCTGGGAGGACGGAATGAACACTGAAGCTTTCTTT. Together with reference TRBV30 and TRBJ1-1, the CDR3 gives the full variable domain: SQTIHQWPATLVQPVGSPLSLECTVEGTSNPNLYWYRQAAGRGLQLLFYSVGIGQISSEVPQNLSASRPQDRQFILSSKKLLLSDSGFYLCAWEDGMNTEAFFGQGTRLTVV.

J is TRBJ1-2 and V is TRBV3-1 (or the pseudogene TRBV3-2); D is unclear. The CDR3 is made up of 16 amino acids. From germline, CDR1 is LGHDT and CDR2 YNNKEL (reference sequence). V was trimmed by 0 bases and J by 4 bases, leaving 15 bases between them. The CDR3: CASSQDVLPRAYGYTF. The CDR3 nucleotides are TGTGCCAGCAGCCAAGATGTGCTCCCTAGGGCCTATGGCTACACCTTC.

This clone was found once. The chain links TRBV2 to TRBJ1-1; the match to TRBD1 covers 9 bases. The CDR3 spans 11 residues. V shed 6 bases and J 10 bases; nucleotides not matched to a gene: 3. Germline V gene lookup returns CDR1 SNHLY and CDR2 FYNNEI. CDR3 residues: CASRDRGSAFF. For the CDR3, the DNA is TGTGCCAGCAGGGACAGGGGCTCAGCTTTCTTT.

A single count supports this clone. The J gene is TRBJ1-1, the V gene TRBV12-3 or TRBV12-4, with 7 bases fitting TRBD1. Trimming removed 7 bases from V and 3 bases from J; junction bases left unmatched: 5. The CDR3 covers 13 residues. CDR3 bases: TGTGCCAGCACCTTAGACAGGGACACTGAAGCTTTCTTT. Encoded protein: CASTLDRDTEAFF.